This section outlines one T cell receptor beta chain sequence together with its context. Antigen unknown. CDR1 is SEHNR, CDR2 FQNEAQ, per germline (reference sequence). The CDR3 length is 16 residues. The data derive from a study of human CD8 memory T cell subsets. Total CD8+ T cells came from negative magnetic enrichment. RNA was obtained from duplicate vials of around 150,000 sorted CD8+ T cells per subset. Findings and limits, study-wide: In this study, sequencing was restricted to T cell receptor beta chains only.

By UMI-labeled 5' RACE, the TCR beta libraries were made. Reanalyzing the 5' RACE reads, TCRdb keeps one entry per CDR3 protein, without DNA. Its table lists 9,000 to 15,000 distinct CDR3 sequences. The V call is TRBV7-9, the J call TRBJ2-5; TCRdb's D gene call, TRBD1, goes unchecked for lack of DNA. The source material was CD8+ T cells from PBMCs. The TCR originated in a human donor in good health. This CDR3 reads CASSSPRMGGDETQYF.